Each of the 8 T cell receptor beta chains below was sequenced from the same sample in a study of graft-versus-host responses after intestinal transplantation (dated by TCRdb to the early 2020s). Libraries came from the immunoSEQ multiplex PCR assay. TCRdb took over this immuneACCESS table, retaining in-frame rearrangements with V and J assigned. Such tables are incomplete; in checked studies, under half of the missing clones stem from an unresolved V gene, and the remainder is unexplained. The sample includes just under 50,000 clones, with approximately 88% observed a single time. About 0.43% of the sample lies in the top ten. The time point label, as the study defines it: cells obtained before transplantation from donor or recipient. Their target antigens are unknown. The source was unstimulated CD4+ T cells sorted from spleen or lymph node cells, collected before transplant. The receptor source for this set is a human donor who was the organ donor for an intestinal transplant.

This clone was detected once. This rearrangement joins TRBV19 to TRBJ1-6, with a weak D call TRBD1 (5 bases). Germline CDR1 and CDR2: LNHDA and SQIVND (reference sequence). This CDR3 comprises 14 residues. The germline V and J ends were trimmed by 5 bases and 4 bases, with 9 bases remaining between them. The CDR3 nucleotides are TGTGCCAGTAGTGGGGGGGGATATAATTCACCCCTCCACTTT. Translation gives CASSGGGYNSPLHF.

The table lists this clone with a few counts. The chain employs TRBV7-9 and TRBJ1-3; D not resolved. Germline V gives CDR1 SEHNR, CDR2 FQNEAQ (reference sequence). The V end lost 1 base, the J end lost 6 bases, and 13 bases lay between the germline ends. This CDR3 has 15 amino acids. The CDR3, as DNA: TGTGCCAGCAGCTTAGTTTTCCCGAGAGAAAACACCATATATTTT. Translating it yields CASSLVFPRENTIYF.

The J gene is TRBJ2-1, the V gene TRBV10-3, with 14 bases lining up with TRBD2. This CDR3 contains 15 residues. V trimming: 8 bases; J trimming: 10 bases; junction bases outside the gene matches: 10. CDR1 and CDR2 (germline): ENHRY, SYGVKD. Written as DNA, the CDR3 is TGTGCCATCCTTTCGGGACTAGCGGGGGCAGGGGAGCAGTTCTTC. Encoded protein: CAILSGLAGAGEQFF.

This chain uses TRBV4-2 with TRBJ2-5; tentative D call: TRBD2 (7 bases). The J call is doubtful: the DNA matches TRBJ2-7 better. The CDR3 covers 16 residues. The germline CDR1 and CDR2 sequences are LGHNA and YNFKEQ. The CDR3 sequence is CASSPLPGGRAYEQYF. The DNA for the CDR3 is TGTGCCAGCAGCCCCCTCCCGGGGGGCAGGGCCTACGAGCAGTACTTC.

The V gene is TRBV30, the J gene TRBJ2-2; D ambiguous. Trimming removed 2 bases at V and 5 bases at J, with 3 bases between. CDR1 GTSNPN and CDR2 SVGIG come from the germline V gene (reference sequence). This CDR3 is 11 amino acids long. The CDR3 nucleotides are TGTGCCTGGAGTCGTACCGGGGAGCTGTTTTTT. It codes for CAWSRTGELFF.

This clone occurred once. The chain links TRBV6-6 to TRBJ2-7; maybe TRBD1 (5 bases). CDR3 size: 11 residues. Between the trimmed V and J ends, which lost 2 bases and 6 bases, there was a span of 5 bases. Germline values: CDR1 MNHNY, CDR2 SVGAGI (reference sequence). CDR3 protein: CASSYRGEQYF. The CDR3 DNA reads TGTGCCAGCAGTTACAGGGGCGAGCAGTACTTC.

The chain is built from TRBV7-2 and TRBJ2-2; TRBD1 matches 8 bases. After removal of 5 bases from V and 6 bases from J, the junction contained 5 bases not matched to a gene. From germline, CDR1 is SGHTA and CDR2 FQGNSA. This CDR3 is built from 14 residues. The CDR3 protein is CASSRGQGPGELFF. CDR3 DNA: TGTGCCAGCAGCAGAGGACAGGGCCCCGGGGAGCTGTTTTTT.

This chain connects TRBV29-1 to TRBJ2-1; 11 nucleotides line up with TRBD2. This CDR3 is built from 14 residues. Trimming cost V 6 bases and J 6 bases; bases outside gene matches: 7. The germline gives CDR1 SQVTM, CDR2 ANQGSEA. CDR3 DNA: TGCAGCGTCGTTAGCGGGGGGGCCGGCAATGAGCAGTTCTTC. This codes for CSVVSGGAGNEQFF.